One TCR beta chain is described in this entry. V was shortened by 0 bases and J by 4 bases, with 13 bases between the two germline ends. The length of the CDR3 is 15 residues. In germline, CDR1 is SGHDT, CDR2 YYEEEE. The data were obtained in a study of OX40 agonist ivuxolimab in advanced cancers. Study summary: In this cohort, patients received ivuxolimab, an agonistic anti-OX40 (CD134) antibody.

Data came from immunoSEQ multiplex PCR; TCRdb stores just in-frame clones and leaves some out. The sample has 55,000 to 90,000 clones, almost 90% seen once. The source is an adult with an advanced solid tumor such as melanoma, head and neck, liver or kidney cancer. The chain is built from TRBV5-6 and TRBJ1-1; D gene unclear. The sample here was CD4+ or CD8+ T cells sorted from blood, taken in a trial of the OX40 agonist ivuxolimab. Here the CDR3 reads CASSLDSRLGTEAFF. In nucleotides, the CDR3 is TGTGCCAGCAGCTTGGACTCGCGGTTGGGCACTGAAGCTTTCTTT.